What follows are 29 T cell receptor beta chains derived from one specimen sequenced in a study of T cell responses to AZD1222 COVID-19 vaccine (dated by TCRdb to about 2021). This specimen's time point label, interpreted: baseline before first vaccination. Library construction relied on the immunoSEQ multiplex PCR assay. Held by TCRdb, this immuneACCESS table contains in-frame sequences only and omits some clones. Under half of the omission traces to an unresolved V gene where checked; the cause of the rest is unknown. The sample includes roughly 100,000 clones, with approximately 84% observed a single time. About 15% of the sample lies in the top ten. Source: peripheral blood, taken on day 0 of AZD1222 vaccination. These receptors all stem from an adult in good health.

This sequence joins TRBV7-8 and TRBJ1-1, with D possibly TRBD1 on 6 matching bases. The CDR3 is made up of 13 amino acids. The V and J ends lost 5 bases and 3 bases respectively, with 10 bases between them. CDR1 SGHVS and CDR2 FQNEAQ come from the germline V gene. The CDR3 nucleotides read TGTGCCAGCAGCCGGGGGCGGGACACTGAAGCTTTCTTT. This encodes CASSRGRDTEAFF.

The chain uses TRBV6-5 and TRBJ2-7; 7 nucleotides agree with TRBD1. The V and J ends lost 8 bases and 8 bases, in that order; junction bases with no gene match: 12. Germline V gene sequence: CDR1 MNHEY, CDR2 SVGAGI. This CDR3 region has 13 residues. The CDR3, as DNA: TGTGCCAGCGGGCGCAGGGGGTCAACCCAGCAGTACTTC. Translated: CASGRRGSTQQYF.

The genes are TRBV6-8 and TRBJ1-2; TRBD1 is a possible D gene (5 bases). The CDR3 extends over 14 amino acids. V was pared by 2 bases and J by 6 bases, with 13 bases between. Germline V lookup: CDR1 MNHGY, CDR2 SAAAGT. The CDR3 reads CASSYPTGLHGYTF. The DNA of the CDR3 is TGTGCCAGCAGTTACCCTACGGGACTTCATGGCTACACCTTC.

The chain couples TRBV10-3 to TRBJ2-2; 8 bases fit TRBD1. The length of the CDR3 is 15 residues. Germline trimming cut 5 bases from V and 7 bases from J; bases unmatched to any gene: 9. Germline V gives CDR1 ENHRY, CDR2 SYGVKD. CDR3 DNA sequence: TGTGCCATCAGTTCCGCCCAGGGGGCAATCGGGGAGCTGTTTTTT. Its translation is CAISSAQGAIGELFF.

This chain uses TRBV6-9 with TRBJ2-7, with 8 bases that match TRBD1. In germline, CDR1 is MNHGY, CDR2 SVAAGI. The CDR3 spans 13 residues. Written as DNA, the CDR3 is TGTGTAATCAGAGGGACAGGTTCCTACGAGCAGTACTTC. This translates into CVIRGTGSYEQYF.

This chain links TRBV24-1 with TRBJ1-1, with 8 bases lining up with TRBD1. V lost 5 bases, J lost 13 bases, and 11 bases stayed unmatched. Germline CDR1 and CDR2: KGHDR and SFDVKD. This CDR3 spans 13 amino acids. DNA for the CDR3: TGTGCCACCAGTGCGTGGACAGGGTCCAGGATTTTCTTT. Its translation is CATSAWTGSRIFF.

This chain links TRBV27 with TRBJ2-1; D is possibly TRBD2 (6 bases). The CDR3 sequence is 13 residues long. Trimming removed 5 bases at V and 6 bases at J, with 11 bases between. Germline lookup yields CDR1 MNHEY and CDR2 SMNVEV (reference sequence). The CDR3 sequence: CASSLGGVNEQFF. The CDR3 DNA reads TGTGCCAGCAGTCTAGGAGGGGTCAATGAGCAGTTCTTC.

This clone was counted only a few times. The chain is built from TRBV6-1 and TRBJ1-1; no reliable D call. V shed 2 bases and J shed 7 bases, with 8 bases lying between them. The CDR3 runs 12 residues. The germline gives CDR1 MNHNS, CDR2 SASEGT. DNA for the CDR3: TGTGCCAGCAGTGAAAACATGTATGAAGCTTTCTTT. This codes for CASSENMYEAFF.

This rearrangement joins TRBV19 to TRBJ2-4, with D perhaps matching TRBD2 (7 bases). The CDR3 consists of 17 residues. CDR1 is LNHDA and CDR2 is SQIVND in the germline V gene (reference sequence). Trimming pared 1 base from V and 1 base from J, leaving 14 bases between. As DNA, the CDR3 is TGTGCCAGTAGTATAGGAATTGCGGGGGCTGCCAAAAACATTCAGTACTTC. This sequence encodes CASSIGIAGAAKNIQYF.

The V gene is TRBV7-2, the J gene TRBJ2-7; D gene uncertain. The ends were cut back, 5 bases at V and 4 bases at J, with 12 bases in the middle. Germline V gene data show CDR1 as SGHTA and CDR2 as FQGNSA. This CDR3 spans 13 amino acids. In nucleotides, the CDR3 is TGTGCCAGCAGCCCACTCCCACGTTACGAGCAGTACTTC. It yields the protein CASSPLPRYEQYF.

The chain couples TRBV2 to TRBJ1-3; D is unclear. V was shortened by 1 base and J by 0 bases, with 4 bases between the two germline ends. This CDR3 has 14 amino acids. From germline, CDR1 is SNHLY and CDR2 FYNNEI. CDR3 sequence reads: CASSEDISGNTIYF. The CDR3 region has the DNA TGTGCCAGCAGTGAAGATATCTCTGGAAACACCATATATTTT.

This chain uses TRBV9 with TRBJ1-6; the D is unclear. The germline V gene has CDR1 SGDLS and CDR2 YYNGEE. Trimming pared 4 bases from V and 6 bases from J, leaving 5 bases between. There are 12 residues in the CDR3. The CDR3 spells CASSQTNSPLHF. As DNA, the CDR3 is TGTGCCAGCAGCCAGACTAATTCACCCCTCCACTTT.

This chain joins TRBV7-9 and TRBJ2-7; maybe TRBD1 (6 bases). Per the germline V gene, CDR1 is SEHNR and CDR2 is FQNEAQ (reference sequence). Trimming pared 5 bases from V and 0 bases from J, leaving 14 bases between. The CDR3 is 15 amino acids. The CDR3 nucleotides are TGTGCCAGCAGCCCAGACAGGAGAAGCTCCTACGAGCAGTACTTC. It yields the protein CASSPDRRSSYEQYF.

This clone was found once. The chain has TRBV7-2 and TRBJ2-1; 11 bases line up with TRBD1. Germline values: CDR1 SGHTA, CDR2 FQGNSA. The CDR3 is made up of 17 amino acids. Trimming at V came to 5 bases and at J to 7 bases, leaving 13 bases not matched to a gene. The CDR3 loop is CASSPPMGQGGWNEQFF. DNA for the CDR3: TGTGCCAGCAGCCCACCGATGGGACAGGGGGGATGGAATGAGCAGTTCTTC.

V usage is TRBV7-6 and J usage is TRBJ1-1; 9 bases line up with TRBD1. V lost 5 bases and J lost 5; bases outside the gene matches: 3. The CDR3 covers 13 residues. Per the germline V gene, CDR1 is SGHVS and CDR2 is FNYEAQ. The CDR3 protein is CASSTGGWTEAFF. CDR3 in DNA: TGTGCCAGCAGCACAGGGGGCTGGACTGAAGCTTTCTTT.

This chain joins TRBV27 and TRBJ2-3; no clear D. The germline CDR1 and CDR2 sequences are MNHEY and SMNVEV (reference sequence). V was pared by 2 bases and J by 4 bases, with 7 bases between. The CDR3 totals 13 residues. DNA of the CDR3: TGTGCCAGCAGTTTAGGGTTCCCAGATACGCAGTATTTT. It is translated as CASSLGFPDTQYF.

The table lists this clone with a few counts. The V gene is TRBV5-1, the J gene TRBJ1-1, with 8 bases identical to TRBD1. J was trimmed by 1 base and V by 4 bases; bases with no gene match: 3. The germline V gene has CDR1 SGHRS and CDR2 YFSETQ. The CDR3 is made up of 14 amino acids. CDR3 bases: TGCGCCAGCAGCCGGGACAGGAGGAACACTGAAGCTTTCTTT. This codes for CASSRDRRNTEAFF.

The CDR3, as DNA: TGCGCCAGCAGTCCAGGACACGGCTACGAGCAGTACTTC. Translated, it gives CASSPGHGYEQYF. This sequence joins TRBV4-1 and TRBJ2-7, with a possible D match to TRBD1 (5 bases). Trimming cost V 6 bases and J 3 bases, with 12 bases left between them. Germline CDR1 MGHRA, CDR2 YSYEKL. There are 13 residues in the CDR3.

V gene TRBV11-2 combines with J gene TRBJ1-1; D is possibly TRBD1 (5 bases). Trimming took off 2 bases at V and 3 bases at J, with 13 bases between the two ends. The CDR3 has 15 amino acids. Germline CDR1 is SGHAT and CDR2 is FQNNGV. The CDR3 protein is CASSLSTGTYTEAFF. In DNA, the CDR3 is TGTGCCAGCAGCTTAAGTACAGGTACCTACACTGAAGCTTTCTTT.

The chain links TRBV25-1 to TRBJ2-6, with D hard to call. The CDR3 has 15 amino acids. Trimming cost V 6 bases and J 0 bases, with 9 bases left between them. From germline, CDR1 is MGHDK and CDR2 SYGVNS. The CDR3 DNA is TGTGCCAGCAGCGATGATCACTCTGGGGCCAACGTCCTGACTTTC. Protein: CASSDDHSGANVLTF.

The chain is built from TRBV11-1 and TRBJ2-3, with D possibly being TRBD2 (6 bases). CDR3 length: 13 amino acids. The germline gives CDR1 SGHAT, CDR2 FQDESV (reference sequence). V lost 5 bases, J lost 4 bases, and 10 bases lay in between. DNA for the CDR3: TGTGCCAGCAGCCGACTAGTCTCAGATACGCAGTATTTT. Translation gives CASSRLVSDTQYF.

The chain recombines TRBV7-9 with TRBJ2-7; D is undetermined. Trimming removed 0 bases from V and 4 bases from J, with 4 bases in between. Germline CDR1 and CDR2: SEHNR and FQNEAQ (reference sequence). This CDR3 is 12 amino acids long. Written as DNA, the CDR3 is TGTGCCAGCAGCTTAGCGGCATACGAGCAGTACTTC. It is translated as CASSLAAYEQYF.

The V gene is TRBV7-9, the J gene TRBJ2-2, with D unresolved. CDR1 and CDR2 from the germline V gene are SEHNR and FQNEAQ (reference sequence). Trimming pared 2 bases from V and 4 bases from J, leaving 5 bases between. The CDR3 has 13 residues. CDR3: CASSLLGTGELFF. The CDR3 DNA reads TGTGCCAGCAGCTTACTTGGCACCGGGGAGCTGTTTTTT. The full variable domain, with the rest looked up from reference TRBV7-9 and TRBJ2-2, is DTGVSQNPRHKITKRGQNVTFRCDPISEHNRLYWYRQTLGQGPEFLTYFQNEAQLEKSRLLSDRFSAERPKGSFSTLEIQRTEQGDSAMYLCASSLLGTGELFFGEGSRLTVL.

The V gene is TRBV7-2, the J gene TRBJ1-5, with D possibly TRBD1 on 6 matching bases. The CDR3 has 15 residues. V lost 1 base and J lost 7, with 14 bases in between. Per the germline V gene, CDR1 is SGHTA and CDR2 is FQGNSA. CDR3 DNA: TGTGCCAGCAGCTTAGAACTACAGGGTTACCAGCCCCAGCATTTT. Translation gives CASSLELQGYQPQHF.

The chain combines TRBV6-5 with TRBJ2-1; no definite D call. The germline V gene has CDR1 MNHEY and CDR2 SVGAGI. Trimming shortened V by 6 bases and J by 1 base, and 13 bases separated the two germline ends. This CDR3 spans 15 amino acids. This CDR3 is CASSSWTVSYNEQFF. DNA for the CDR3: TGTGCCAGCAGCTCGTGGACGGTGTCCTACAATGAGCAGTTCTTC.

V gene TRBV2 combines with J gene TRBJ1-1, with D perhaps matching TRBD1 (5 bases). Trimming shortened V by 9 bases and J by 0 bases, and 14 bases separated the two germline ends. CDR3 length equals 14 residues. Germline CDR1 and CDR2: SNHLY and FYNNEI. The CDR3 is CASLVRAMNTEAFF. The DNA for the CDR3 is TGTGCCAGTTTGGTCAGGGCGATGAACACTGAAGCTTTCTTT.

The chain employs TRBV7-3 and TRBJ2-7, with D tentatively TRBD1 or TRBD2 (5 bases each). CDR3 length equals 14 residues. Germline-derived CDR1 and CDR2 are SGHTA and FQGTGA. The V end lost 3 bases, the J end lost 2 bases, and 11 bases lay between the germline ends. CDR3: CASSFDLGAYEQYF. The CDR3 nucleotides are TGTGCCAGCAGCTTCGACTTGGGGGCCTACGAGCAGTACTTC.

The V call is TRBV2, the J call TRBJ2-2; perhaps TRBD1 as D (5 bases). Germline V gives CDR1 SNHLY, CDR2 FYNNEI. Between the trimmed V and J ends, which lost 6 bases and 0 bases, there was a span of 14 bases. The CDR3 spans 16 residues. The CDR3 sequence is CASSQRTSANTGELFF. For the CDR3, the DNA is TGTGCCAGCAGCCAAAGGACAAGCGCGAACACCGGGGAGCTGTTTTTT. Looking up the rest from reference TRBV2 and TRBJ2-2 gives the full variable domain: EPEVTQTPSHQVTQMGQEVILRCVPISNHLYFYWYRQILGQKVEFLVSFYNNEISEKSEIFDDQFSVERPDGSNFTLKIRSTKLEDSAMYFCASSQRTSANTGELFFGEGSRLTVL.

This clone was detected a few times. The rearrangement uses TRBV6-4 and TRBJ2-2; unclear D gene. Trimming left V 3 bases short and J 2 bases short, with 7 bases between. The CDR3 has 14 amino acids. Per the germline V gene, CDR1 is MRHNA and CDR2 is SNTAGT. CDR3 nucleotide sequence: TGTGCCAGCAGTGAGGGCGGTAACACCGGGGAGCTGTTTTTT. Amino acids: CASSEGGNTGELFF.